This TCR beta chain was identified during a study of blood T cell repertoires in COVID-19. Study-level information: Material from acute and convalescent COVID-19 was sourced from the United States, Italy and Spain. PBMCs, B-cell-depleted T cells, or T cells provided the cDNA or gDNA that made up the material.

How the authors handled the data: Estimated nucleated cell counts came from reference gene primer amplification. Measured with immunoSEQ multiplex PCR; TCRdb has only the in-frame clones, and not every one. The DNA gave D and trimming, while V, J and clone size come from that table. The sample lists 200,000 to 250,000 clones, 70% to 90% occurring once. Germline loops: CDR1 KGHSH, CDR2 LQKENI. This CDR3 spans 16 amino acids. V lost 5 bases, J lost 5 bases, and 11 bases stayed unmatched. The receptor's source is a man older than 75 with acute or convalescent COVID-19. The genes are TRBV18 and TRBJ2-1; TRBD2 aligns across 8 bases. The material sequenced was peripheral blood. The CDR3 here is CASSTSTAGANNEQFF. CDR3 nucleotides: TGTGCCAGCTCAACCTCCACAGCGGGGGCAAACAATGAGCAGTTCTTC.